These T cell receptor beta chains were read from a single sample in a study of T cell responses to AZD1222 COVID-19 vaccine. Profiling relied on immunoSEQ multiplex PCR, and the TCRdb table lists in-frame clones only, not all of them. This sample yields some 120,000 clones, of which about nine tenths are seen a single time; 4% to 6% belongs to the top ten. Source: peripheral blood, taken on day 0 of AZD1222 vaccination. These receptor sequences come from an adult in good health. The CDR3 runs from the conserved cysteine through the conserved F or W. Each record gives: J gene, V gene, D gene, clone size, CDR3 protein, CDR3 DNA. A D gene is named only where the DNA matches it firmly. Rows may omit the clone size; those that give it use once, few, many or a size class.

TRBJ1-4	TRBV4-2	.	.	CASSQDAALPLSEKLFF	TGTGCCAGCAGCCAAGATGCGGCCCTCCCGCTGAGTGAAAAACTGTTTTTT
TRBJ1-1	TRBV5-6	.	.	CASSFGGAGLGTEAFF	TGTGCCAGCAGCTTTGGTGGCGCAGGCTTGGGGACTGAAGCTTTCTTT
TRBJ2-7	TRBV15	TRBD2	.	CATSRDRDYYEQYF	TGTGCCACCAGCAGAGATCGGGACTACTACGAGCAGTACTTC
TRBJ1-4	TRBV12-3/TRBV12-4	.	.	CASSSHGNEKLFF	TGTGCCAGCAGTTCTCATGGAAATGAAAAACTGTTTTTT
TRBJ1-3	TRBV3-1/TRBV3-2	.	.	CASSKRVGDSGNTIYF	TGTGCCAGCAGCAAAAGAGTAGGAGACTCTGGAAACACCATATATTTT
TRBJ1-2	TRBV6-2/TRBV6-3	.	.	CASSYSPGSGYTF	TGTGCCAGCAGTTACTCTCCAGGGAGTGGCTACACCTTC
TRBJ1-5	TRBV18	TRBD1	once	CASSDTGDQPQHF	TGTGCCAGCTCAGATACAGGGGATCAGCCCCAGCATTTT
TRBJ2-3	TRBV12-3/TRBV12-4	.	.	CASTTTDTQYF	TGTGCCAGCACAACCACAGATACGCAGTATTTT
TRBJ2-4	TRBV4-3	.	.	CASSQDLSTGGDIQYF	TGCGCCAGCAGCCAAGACCTCTCGACAGGAGGGGACATTCAGTACTTC
TRBJ2-4	TRBV5-6	.	.	CASSETDLAKNIQYF	TGTGCCAGCAGCGAGACAGACCTAGCCAAAAACATTCAGTACTTC
TRBJ1-4	TRBV27	.	once	CASTLVRTAPLEKLFF	TGTGCCAGCACTCTCGTTCGGACAGCTCCGTTAGAAAAACTGTTTTTT
TRBJ2-7	TRBV27	.	.	CASSLSPLPPYEQYF	TGTGCCAGCAGTTTATCGCCACTGCCGCCCTACGAGCAGTACTTC
TRBJ2-1	TRBV5-3	.	.	CARSGNEQFF	TGTGCCAGAAGCGGCAATGAGCAGTTCTTC
TRBJ1-4	TRBV2	.	.	CASRGSTNSEKLFF	TGTGCCAGCAGGGGTTCGACTAATAGCGAAAAACTGTTTTTT
TRBJ1-3	TRBV11-2	TRBD1	once	CASSTGTDSGNTIYF	TGTGCCAGCAGCACAGGGACAGACTCTGGAAACACCATATATTTT
TRBJ1-4	TRBV12-3/TRBV12-4	.	.	CASSTQTVEKLFF	TGTGCCAGCAGTACCCAGACAGTTGAAAAACTGTTTTTT
TRBJ2-7	TRBV18	.	.	CASSPDQAYEQYF	TGTGCCAGCTCACCTGATCAGGCCTACGAGCAGTACTTC
TRBJ1-2	TRBV12-3/TRBV12-4	.	.	CASSLGQSYGYTF	TGTGCCAGCAGTTTGGGCCAGTCCTATGGCTACACCTTC
TRBJ2-5	TRBV24-1	TRBD2	once	CATSDFGQGGSETQYF	TGTGCCACCAGTGATTTTGGCCAGGGAGGGTCAGAGACCCAGTACTTC
TRBJ2-2	TRBV6-1	.	.	CASSERELDTGELFF	TGTGCCAGCAGTGAGAGGGAATTGGACACCGGGGAGCTGTTTTTT
TRBJ1-1	TRBV7-2	.	.	CASKRVNTEAFF	TGTGCCAGCAAAAGGGTTAACACTGAAGCTTTCTTT
TRBJ2-7	TRBV24-1	.	.	CATRGEQYF	TGTGCCACCAGGGGCGAGCAGTACTTC
TRBJ2-1	TRBV7-8	.	.	CASSLDGGTYNEQFF	TGTGCCAGCAGCTTAGACGGGGGTACCTACAATGAGCAGTTCTTC
TRBJ1-4	TRBV7-9	.	.	CASSSDSSMGEKLFF	TGTGCCAGCAGCTCCGACAGCTCAATGGGTGAAAAACTGTTTTTT
TRBJ1-1	TRBV27	.	.	CASRRRQNTEAFF	TGTGCCAGCAGAAGACGGCAGAACACTGAAGCTTTCTTT
TRBJ1-2	TRBV6-6	.	.	CASLAPPGYTF	TGTGCCAGCCTGGCCCCTCCTGGCTACACCTTC
TRBJ1-2	TRBV29-1	TRBD1	.	CSVNGQGYGYTF	TGCAGCGTAAATGGACAGGGCTATGGCTACACCTTC
TRBJ1-6	TRBV2	.	.	CASSEISPTGGGSPLHF	TGTGCCAGCAGTGAAATCTCTCCGACAGGAGGTGGGTCACCCCTCCACTTT
TRBJ2-2	TRBV2	.	.	CASRFLTEESGELFF	TGTGCCAGCCGCTTTTTAACGGAGGAGTCCGGGGAGCTGTTTTTT
TRBJ2-1	TRBV11-3	.	.	CASSFPGNEQFF	TGTGCCAGCAGCTTCCCTGGCAATGAGCAGTTCTTC
TRBJ2-7	TRBV25-1	.	.	CASSRDGGLSYEQYF	TGTGCCAGCAGTCGGGATGGTGGACTGAGCTACGAGCAGTACTTC
TRBJ2-5	TRBV5-1	TRBD2	.	CASSSTAGGRETQYF	TGCGCCAGCAGCTCCACAGCGGGGGGGCGGGAGACCCAGTACTTC
TRBJ2-6	TRBV4-2	TRBD1	.	CASSQPQTGTGTGANVLTF	TGTGCCAGCAGCCAACCGCAGACCGGGACAGGGACTGGGGCCAACGTCCTGACTTTC
TRBJ1-1	TRBV2	.	.	CASSVTGHLNTEAFF	TGTGCCAGCAGTGTTACGGGACATCTGAACACTGAAGCTTTCTTT
TRBJ2-7	TRBV23-1	.	once	CASSPGSRGKDEQYF	TGCGCCAGCAGCCCGGGCAGCAGGGGTAAGGACGAGCAGTACTTC
TRBJ1-6	TRBV18	.	.	CASSPQDTNSPLHF	TGTGCCAGCTCACCACAGGATACCAATTCACCCCTCCACTTT
TRBJ2-3	TRBV7-2	.	.	CASSLGQDLDTQYF	TGTGCCAGCAGCTTAGGACAGGATCTTGATACGCAGTATTTT
TRBJ2-1	TRBV6-6	TRBD2	.	CASSSTSGANEQFF	TGTGCCAGCAGTTCCACTAGCGGGGCTAATGAGCAGTTCTTC
TRBJ1-4	TRBV19	TRBD1	.	CASDTGGFEKLFF	TGTGCCAGTGATACAGGGGGCTTTGAAAAACTGTTTTTT
TRBJ1-1	TRBV7-7	.	.	CASSLDRNTEAFF	TGTGCCAGCAGCCTGGACAGGAACACTGAAGCTTTCTTT
TRBJ2-1	TRBV19	.	.	CASSFRGPPDNEQFF	TGTGCCAGTAGTTTTCGGGGGCCGCCCGACAATGAGCAGTTCTTC
TRBJ2-1	TRBV5-3	.	.	CARSLVLRFVEQFF	TGTGCCAGAAGCTTGGTATTGAGGTTTGTCGAGCAGTTCTTC
TRBJ1-5	TRBV12-3/TRBV12-4	.	.	CASTTQNQPQHF	TGTGCCAGCACCACACAAAATCAGCCCCAGCATTTT
TRBJ1-5	TRBV7-2	.	.	CASSLVGDNQPQHF	TGTGCCAGCAGCTTAGTGGGCGACAATCAGCCCCAGCATTTT
TRBJ2-7	TRBV21-1	.	.	CASSKAARQGSNEQYF	TGTGCCAGCAGCAAAGCAGCTCGCCAGGGGAGCAACGAGCAGTACTTC
TRBJ1-5	TRBV9	.	few	CASSVAPGAVDQPQHF	TGTGCCAGCAGCGTAGCGCCGGGGGCCGTAGATCAGCCCCAGCATTTT
TRBJ1-6	TRBV19	.	.	CASGPGRNNSPLHF	TGTGCCAGTGGCCCAGGACGGAATAATTCACCCCTCCACTTT
TRBJ1-4	TRBV28	.	.	CASSAYTGSNEKLFF	TGTGCCAGCAGTGCATATACAGGGTCTAATGAAAAACTGTTTTTT
TRBJ2-5	TRBV7-2	.	.	CASSLMWAQETQYF	TGTGCCAGCAGCCTCATGTGGGCACAAGAGACCCAGTACTTC
TRBJ1-1	TRBV2	.	.	CASSAPPNPKDMNTEAFF	TGTGCCAGCAGTGCACCCCCGAACCCTAAGGACATGAACACTGAAGCTTTCTTT